The TCR beta chain under discussion was sequenced for a study of CD8 T cells in ankylosing spondylitis (dated by TCRdb to 2016 to 2017). Background on the whole study: The study profiled T cell receptor beta repertoires in healthy donors and ankylosing spondylitis patients to find disease-linked TCR variants. The full study cohort was made up of about 24 ankylosing spondylitis patients and about a hundred healthy donors. Peripheral blood was sampled, and synovial fluid was also collected from ankylosing spondylitis patients. Summary of the overall study and its limitations: The disease-linked clones showed a CD8+ phenotype and occurred at relatively low frequencies in peripheral blood. The disease-linked clones were reported as significantly enriched in matched synovial fluid samples from ankylosing spondylitis patients. A TCR beta motif made up of several highly homologous amino acid variants appeared to be characteristic of blood from ankylosing spondylitis patients. Some TCR beta motif variants had previously been reported in synovial fluid and blood of reactive arthritis patients, which suggested common disease-initiation mechanisms.

Measured from the cysteine to the phenylalanine, the CDR3 is 15 residues long. The read is trimmed to its CDR3 DNA, 45 bases read in frame from base 1. At the junction V is shortened by 6 bases and J by 1 base; bases outside the gene matches: 6. CDR1 and CDR2, per the germline V gene, are MNHNS and SASEGT. Instrument on record: Illumina HiSeq 2500. Quantitative 5'-RACE with molecular barcodes was the method used to prepare the TCR beta libraries. The authors' pipeline ran thus. To identify disease-linked TCR variants, a new computational method was used, one built on a probabilistic model of VDJ rearrangement. The raw public reads went through TCRdb reprocessing: fastp at Q25, MiXCR clone calling, in-frame beta chains kept. CDR3 protein duplicates are merged, each entry listing the most common genes and DNA. TCRdb's processing, not the study's, gives the V and J calls here. For this sample there are under 200,000 distinct CDR3 sequences; roughly 11% appear just once. The ten largest clonotypes hold 29% of the sample.

With respect to this clonotype: No antigen is known for it. No much larger clonotype is one base removed from it; base qualities were not supplied.

Sample: blood, either unsorted or a sorted T cell fraction (not recorded which). The receptor was derived from a male donor with ankylosing spondylitis or in good health (not recorded which). The sequence links TRBV6-1 to TRBJ1-5; 7 bases in the junction line up with TRBD1. CDR3 loop: CASRRPGQSNQPQHF. The nucleotide sequence reads as follows: TGTGCCAGCAGGCGTCCGGGACAGAGCAATCAGCCCCAGCATTTT.